This T cell receptor beta chain is from a study of metastatic and nonmetastatic thyroid tumors. Whole-study context: Repertoire comparisons spanned blood and tumor or nodule tissue from malignant and benign thyroid patients.

Authors' data handling: It was from CDR3 differences across clinicopathological groups that a distant-metastasis classifier for papillary thyroid cancer was built. MiXCR reprocessed the PCR reads for TCRdb. The V and J calls come from TCRdb's annotation, not from the publication. This table has around 20,000 clones, 14% to 15% appearing once. This clone has a count of ten or more. Its antigen is as yet unknown. The study, taken as a whole, reports: As reported, TCR beta diversity in blood and tumor was significantly higher in malignant thyroid tumors than in benign nodules.

Thyroid surgery took place with no prior treatment in any patient. The CDR3 contains 15 residues. Germline trimming cut 0 bases from V and 9 bases from J; bases unmatched to any gene: 8. Germline lookup yields CDR1 SGDLS and CDR2 YYNGEE. Sequencing was performed on tumor tissue. The clonotype was recovered from a female donor with papillary thyroid cancer or a benign thyroid nodule (not recorded which). Some clones in this sample may be carry-over from other donors' samples. The J gene is TRBJ2-1, the V gene TRBV9; TRBD2 matches 8 bases. The CDR3 protein is CASSVVVSGAGEQFF. CDR3 sequence (DNA): TGTGCCAGCAGCGTAGTTGTTAGCGGGGCAGGTGAGCAGTTCTTC.